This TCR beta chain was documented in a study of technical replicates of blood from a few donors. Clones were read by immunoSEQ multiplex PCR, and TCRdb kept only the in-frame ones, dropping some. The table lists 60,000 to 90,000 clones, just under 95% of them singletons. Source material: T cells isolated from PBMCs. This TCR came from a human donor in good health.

The CDR3 region is CASVRGEQFF. Here the CDR3 DNA reads TGTGCCAGCGTAAGGGGTGAGCAGTTCTTC. J is TRBJ2-1 and V is TRBV2; possibly TRBD1 for D (5 bases). This CDR3 is built from 10 residues. Deletions cut 8 bases from V and 9 bases from J, with 8 bases between. Germline CDR1 reads SNHLY; CDR2 reads FYNNEI.